This TCR beta chain stems from a study of blood T cell repertoires in COVID-19. This clone was observed once. Trimming stripped 7 bases from V and 9 bases from J, with 19 bases between. The CDR3 loop spans 14 amino acids. Per germline, CDR1 MNHEY and CDR2 SVGAGI. The assay was immunoSEQ multiplex PCR, and TCRdb's table has in-frame clones only and misses some. Altogether hundreds of thousands of clones are present, around 86% being singletons, with the ten largest covering about 5%. This TCR was sampled from a man in his 60s who had recovered from COVID-19. The sequencing sample was made of PBMCs or T cells enriched from blood (not recorded which). V and J are TRBV6-5 and TRBJ2-1; D may be TRBD2 (5 bases). CDR3 nucleotide sequence: TGTGCCAGCACCGCCGGAGGAGTGCCGATTGAGCAGTTCTTC. Protein sequence: CASTAGGVPIEQFF.